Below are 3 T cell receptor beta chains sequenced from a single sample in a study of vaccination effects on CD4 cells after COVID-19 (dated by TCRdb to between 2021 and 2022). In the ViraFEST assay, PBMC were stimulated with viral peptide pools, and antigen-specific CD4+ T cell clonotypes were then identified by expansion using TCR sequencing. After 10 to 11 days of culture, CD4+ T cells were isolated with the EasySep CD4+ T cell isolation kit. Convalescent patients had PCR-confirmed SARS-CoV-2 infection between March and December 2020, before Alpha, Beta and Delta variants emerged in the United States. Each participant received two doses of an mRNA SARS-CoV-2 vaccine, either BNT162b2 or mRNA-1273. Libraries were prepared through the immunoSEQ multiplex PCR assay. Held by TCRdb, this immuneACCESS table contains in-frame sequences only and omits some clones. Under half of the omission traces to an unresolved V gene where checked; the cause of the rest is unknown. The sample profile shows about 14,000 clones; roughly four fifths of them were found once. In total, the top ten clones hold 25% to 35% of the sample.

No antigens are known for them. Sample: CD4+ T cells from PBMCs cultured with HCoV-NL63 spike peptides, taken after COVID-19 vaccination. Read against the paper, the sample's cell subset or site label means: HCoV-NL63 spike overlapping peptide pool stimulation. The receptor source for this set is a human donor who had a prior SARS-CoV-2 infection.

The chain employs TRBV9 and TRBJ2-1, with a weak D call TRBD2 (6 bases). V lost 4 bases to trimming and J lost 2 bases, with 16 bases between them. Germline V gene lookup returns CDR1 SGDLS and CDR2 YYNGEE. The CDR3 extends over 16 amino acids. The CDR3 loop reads CASSSQSGLTYNEQFF. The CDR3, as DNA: TGTGCCAGCAGCTCTCAAAGCGGGCTAACCTACAATGAGCAGTTCTTC.

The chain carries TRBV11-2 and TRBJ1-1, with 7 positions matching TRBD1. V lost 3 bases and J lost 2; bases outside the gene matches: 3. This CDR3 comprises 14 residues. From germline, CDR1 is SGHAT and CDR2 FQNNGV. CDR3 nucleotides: TGTGCCAGCAGCTTTCAGGGGGGTAACACTGAAGCTTTCTTT. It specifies CASSFQGGNTEAFF.

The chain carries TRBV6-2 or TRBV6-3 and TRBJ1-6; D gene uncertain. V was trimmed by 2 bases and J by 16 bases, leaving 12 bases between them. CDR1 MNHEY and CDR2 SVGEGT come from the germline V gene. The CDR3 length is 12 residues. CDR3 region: CASSYPQTRLHF. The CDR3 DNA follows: TGTGCCAGCAGTTACCCCCAGACAAGACTCCACTTT.